The source of this T cell receptor beta chain is a study of beta chain features in type 1 diabetes. At the level of the study: The patients were much like the healthy donors in age, gender and cell yields. Study findings and constraints: Across all four CD4+ subsets, people with type 1 diabetes showed modestly shorter TCRB CDR3s.

TCRB transcripts that were expressed got sequenced, as all of the isolated RNA had been reverse transcribed. The table came from immunoSEQ multiplex PCR; TCRdb's copy has only in-frame clones and leaves some out. The sample consists of 600,000 to 700,000 clones, 9.5% to 15% of them appearing once. The CDR3 extends over 16 amino acids. Germline CDR1 and CDR2: LGHNA and YSLEER. J gave up 8 bases and V 1 base, and 7 bases lay outside the gene matches. Remarks on this clone: Antigen: not known.

Sequenced sample: naive CD4+ T cells from blood. The V and J genes are TRBV4-3 and TRBJ1-6; 8 bases agree with TRBD1. The TCR originated in a man aged 30-40 years with type 1 diabetes. As DNA, the CDR3 is TGCGCCAGCAGCCAAGGGGCAGGGGGCGAGGATTCACCCCTCCACTTT. It translates to CASSQGAGGEDSPLHF.